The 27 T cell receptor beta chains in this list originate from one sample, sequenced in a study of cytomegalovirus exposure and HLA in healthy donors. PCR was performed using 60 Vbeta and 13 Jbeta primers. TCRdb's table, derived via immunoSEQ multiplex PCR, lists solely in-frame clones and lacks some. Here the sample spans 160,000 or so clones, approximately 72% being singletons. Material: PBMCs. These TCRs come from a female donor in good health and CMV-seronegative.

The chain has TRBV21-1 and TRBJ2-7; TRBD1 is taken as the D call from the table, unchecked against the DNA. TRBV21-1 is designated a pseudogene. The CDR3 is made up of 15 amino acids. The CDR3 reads CASSKARQFHHEQYF. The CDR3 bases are TGTGCCAGCAGCAAAGCGAGACAATTTCACCACGAGCAGTACTTC.

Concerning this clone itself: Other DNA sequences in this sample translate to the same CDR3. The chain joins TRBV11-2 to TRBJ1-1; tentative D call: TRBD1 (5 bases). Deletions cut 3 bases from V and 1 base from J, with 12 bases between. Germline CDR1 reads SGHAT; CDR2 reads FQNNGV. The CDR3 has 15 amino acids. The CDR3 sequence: CASSLGQGQNTEAFF. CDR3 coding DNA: TGTGCCAGCAGCTTGGGGCAAGGACAGAACACTGAAGCTTTCTTT. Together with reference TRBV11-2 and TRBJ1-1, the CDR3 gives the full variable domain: EAGVAQSPRYKIIEKRQSVAFWCNPISGHATLYWYQQILGQGPKLLIQFQNNGVVDDSQLPKDRFSAERLKGVDSTLKIQPAKLEDSAVYLCASSLGQGQNTEAFFGQGTRLTVV.

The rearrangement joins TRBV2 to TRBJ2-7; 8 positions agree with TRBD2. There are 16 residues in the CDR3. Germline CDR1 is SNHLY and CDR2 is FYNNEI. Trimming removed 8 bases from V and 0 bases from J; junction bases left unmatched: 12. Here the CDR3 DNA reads TGTGCCAGCGGGGCTAGCGGGTGGGAGAGCTCCTACGAGCAGTACTTC. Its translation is CASGASGWESSYEQYF.

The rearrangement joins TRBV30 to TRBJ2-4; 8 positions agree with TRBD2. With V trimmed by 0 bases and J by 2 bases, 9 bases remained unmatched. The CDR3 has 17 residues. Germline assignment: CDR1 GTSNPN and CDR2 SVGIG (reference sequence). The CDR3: CAWSVPRGGTSKNIQYF. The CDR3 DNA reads TGTGCCTGGAGTGTACCCCGGGGGGGGACCTCCAAAAACATTCAGTACTTC.

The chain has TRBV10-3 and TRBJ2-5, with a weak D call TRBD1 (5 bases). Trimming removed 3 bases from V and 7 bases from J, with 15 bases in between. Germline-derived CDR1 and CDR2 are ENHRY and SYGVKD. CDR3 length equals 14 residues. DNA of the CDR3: TGTGCCATCAGTGAACAGGATTCTGGCGGGACCCAGTACTTC. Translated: CAISEQDSGGTQYF.

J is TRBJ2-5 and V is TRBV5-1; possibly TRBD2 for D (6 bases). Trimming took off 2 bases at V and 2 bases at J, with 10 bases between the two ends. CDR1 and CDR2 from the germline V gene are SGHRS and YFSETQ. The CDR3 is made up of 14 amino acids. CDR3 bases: TGCGCCAGCAGCTTCGGGGGACGACAAGAGACCCAGTACTTC. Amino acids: CASSFGGRQETQYF.

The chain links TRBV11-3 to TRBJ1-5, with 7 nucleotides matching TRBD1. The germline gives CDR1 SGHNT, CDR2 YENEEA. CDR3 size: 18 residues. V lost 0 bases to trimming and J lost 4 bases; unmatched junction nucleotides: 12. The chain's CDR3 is CASSLDLEGQSDNQPQHF. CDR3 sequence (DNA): TGTGCCAGCAGCTTAGATCTGGAGGGACAGTCGGATAATCAGCCCCAGCATTTT.

The CDR3 loop is CASSSVRQASYEQYF. The CDR3 bases are TGTGCCAGCAGCAGTGTCCGACAGGCCTCCTACGAGCAGTACTTC. The chain employs TRBV6-1 and TRBJ2-5; D might be TRBD1 (6 bases). The end of the DNA is better explained by TRBJ2-7, so the J call may be wrong. The V gene's germline CDR1 is MNHNS and CDR2 SASEGT. This CDR3 is built from 15 residues.

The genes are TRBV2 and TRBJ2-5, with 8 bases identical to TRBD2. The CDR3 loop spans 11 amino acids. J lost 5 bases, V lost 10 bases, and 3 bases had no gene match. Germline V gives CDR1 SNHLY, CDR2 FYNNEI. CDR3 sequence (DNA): TGTGCCACGGGCGGGGGGGAGACCCAGTACTTC. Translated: CATGGGETQYF.

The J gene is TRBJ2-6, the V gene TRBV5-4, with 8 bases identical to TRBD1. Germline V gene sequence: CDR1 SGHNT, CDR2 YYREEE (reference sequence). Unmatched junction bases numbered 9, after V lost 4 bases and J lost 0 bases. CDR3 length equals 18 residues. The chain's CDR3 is CASSGRNRGSSGANVLTF. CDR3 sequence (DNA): TGTGCCAGCAGCGGGAGAAACAGGGGGAGCTCTGGGGCCAACGTCCTGACTTTC.

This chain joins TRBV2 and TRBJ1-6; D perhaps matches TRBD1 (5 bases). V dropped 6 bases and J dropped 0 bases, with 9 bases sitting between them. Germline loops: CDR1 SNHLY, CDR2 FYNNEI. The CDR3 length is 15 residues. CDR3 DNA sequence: TGTGCCAGCAGAGACGGGGGCTCCTATAATTCACCCCTCCACTTT. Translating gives CASRDGGSYNSPLHF.

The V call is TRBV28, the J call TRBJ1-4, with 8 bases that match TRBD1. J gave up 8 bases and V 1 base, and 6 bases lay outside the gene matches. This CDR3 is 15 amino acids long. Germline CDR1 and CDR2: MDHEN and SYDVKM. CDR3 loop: CASSLSRGPQEKLFF. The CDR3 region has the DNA TGTGCCAGCAGTTTATCCAGGGGGCCTCAAGAAAAACTGTTTTTT.

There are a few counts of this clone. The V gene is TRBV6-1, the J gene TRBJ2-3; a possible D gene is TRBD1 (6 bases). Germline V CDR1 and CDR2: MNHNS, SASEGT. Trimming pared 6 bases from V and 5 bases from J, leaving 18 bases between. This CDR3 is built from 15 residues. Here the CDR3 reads CASSHPTGRKDTQYF. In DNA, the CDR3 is TGTGCCAGCAGCCACCCGACAGGCAGAAAAGATACGCAGTATTTT.

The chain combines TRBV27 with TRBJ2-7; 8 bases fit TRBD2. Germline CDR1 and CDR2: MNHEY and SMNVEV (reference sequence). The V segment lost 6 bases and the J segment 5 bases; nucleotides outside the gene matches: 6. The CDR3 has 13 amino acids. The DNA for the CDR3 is TGTGCCAGCAGATTAGCGGGACCCAACGAGCAGTACTTC. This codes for CASRLAGPNEQYF.

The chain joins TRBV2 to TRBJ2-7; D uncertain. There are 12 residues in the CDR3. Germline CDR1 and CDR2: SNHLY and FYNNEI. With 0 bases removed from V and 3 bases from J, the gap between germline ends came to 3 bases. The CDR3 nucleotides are TGTGCCAGCAGTGAAGCCCTCTACGAGCAGTACTTC. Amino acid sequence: CASSEALYEQYF.

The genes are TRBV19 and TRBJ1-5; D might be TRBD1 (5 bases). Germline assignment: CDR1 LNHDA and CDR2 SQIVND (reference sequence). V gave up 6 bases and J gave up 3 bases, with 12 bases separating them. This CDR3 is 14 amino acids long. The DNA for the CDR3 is TGTGCCAGTAGGGGTTACAGGTCCAATCAGCCCCAGCATTTT. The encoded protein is CASRGYRSNQPQHF.

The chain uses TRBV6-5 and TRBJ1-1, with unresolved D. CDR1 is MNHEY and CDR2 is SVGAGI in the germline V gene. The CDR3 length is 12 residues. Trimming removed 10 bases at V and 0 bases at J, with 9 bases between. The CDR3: CAIKALNTEAFF. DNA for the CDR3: TGTGCCATTAAAGCCTTGAACACTGAAGCTTTCTTT.

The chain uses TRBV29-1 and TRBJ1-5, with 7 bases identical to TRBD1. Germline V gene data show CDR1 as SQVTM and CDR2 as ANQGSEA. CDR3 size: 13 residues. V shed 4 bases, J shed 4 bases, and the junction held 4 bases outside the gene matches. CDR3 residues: CSVGGTVNQPQHF. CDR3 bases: TGCAGCGTTGGGGGGACAGTAAATCAGCCCCAGCATTTT.

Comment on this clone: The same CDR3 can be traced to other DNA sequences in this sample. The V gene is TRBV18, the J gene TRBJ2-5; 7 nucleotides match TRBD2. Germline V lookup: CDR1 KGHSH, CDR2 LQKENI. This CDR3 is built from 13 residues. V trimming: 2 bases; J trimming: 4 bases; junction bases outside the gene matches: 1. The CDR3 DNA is TGTGCCAGCTCACCAGGGAGGGGAGAGACCCAGTACTTC. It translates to CASSPGRGETQYF.

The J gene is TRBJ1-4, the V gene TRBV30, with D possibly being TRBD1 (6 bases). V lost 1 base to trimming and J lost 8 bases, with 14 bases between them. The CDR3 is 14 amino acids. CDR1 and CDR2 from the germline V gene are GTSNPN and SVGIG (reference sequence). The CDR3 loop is CAWSGKQGREKLFF. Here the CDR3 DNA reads TGTGCCTGGAGTGGGAAGCAGGGGCGGGAAAAACTGTTTTTT.

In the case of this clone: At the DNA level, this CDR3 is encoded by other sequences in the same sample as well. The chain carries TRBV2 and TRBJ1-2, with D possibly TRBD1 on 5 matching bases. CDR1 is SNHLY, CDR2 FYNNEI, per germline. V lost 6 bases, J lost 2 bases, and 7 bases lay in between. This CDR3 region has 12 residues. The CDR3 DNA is TGTGCCAGCAGGAGGACAAACTATGGCTACACCTTC. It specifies CASRRTNYGYTF. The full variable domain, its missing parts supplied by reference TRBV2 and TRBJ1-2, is EPEVTQTPSHQVTQMGQEVILRCVPISNHLYFYWYRQILGQKVEFLVSFYNNEISEKSEIFDDQFSVERPDGSNFTLKIRSTKLEDSAMYFCASRRTNYGYTFGSGTRLTVV.

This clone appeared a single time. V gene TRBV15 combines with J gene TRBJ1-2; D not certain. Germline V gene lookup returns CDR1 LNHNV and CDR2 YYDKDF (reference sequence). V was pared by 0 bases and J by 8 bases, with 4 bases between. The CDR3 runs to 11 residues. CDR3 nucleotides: TGTGCCACCAGCAGAGATGCGGGCTACACCTTC. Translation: CATSRDAGYTF.

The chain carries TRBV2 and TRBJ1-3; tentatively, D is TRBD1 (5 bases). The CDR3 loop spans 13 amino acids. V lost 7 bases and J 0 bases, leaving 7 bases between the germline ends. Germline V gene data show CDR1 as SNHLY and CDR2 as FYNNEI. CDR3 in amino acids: CASTGDSGNTIYF. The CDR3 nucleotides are TGTGCCAGCACGGGGGACTCTGGAAACACCATATATTTT.

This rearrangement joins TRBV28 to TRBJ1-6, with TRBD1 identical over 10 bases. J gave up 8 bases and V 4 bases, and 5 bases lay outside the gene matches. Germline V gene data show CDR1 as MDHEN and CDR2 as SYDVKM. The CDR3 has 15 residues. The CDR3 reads CASSSDRGLDSPLHF. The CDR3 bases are TGTGCCAGCAGTTCTGACAGGGGGCTCGATTCACCCCTCCACTTT.

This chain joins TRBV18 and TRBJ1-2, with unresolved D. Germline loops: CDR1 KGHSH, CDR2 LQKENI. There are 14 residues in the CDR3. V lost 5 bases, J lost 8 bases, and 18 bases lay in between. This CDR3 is CASSEEGRRGGYTF. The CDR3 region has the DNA TGTGCCAGCTCAGAGGAGGGCAGAAGAGGCGGCTACACCTTC.

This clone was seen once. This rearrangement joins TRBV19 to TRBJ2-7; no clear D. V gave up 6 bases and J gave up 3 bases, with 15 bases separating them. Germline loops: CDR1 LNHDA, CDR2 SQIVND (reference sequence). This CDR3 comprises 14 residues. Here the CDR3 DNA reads TGTGCCAGTAGGGTTGCGGCTTCAAGCTACGAGCAGTACTTC. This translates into CASRVAASSYEQYF.

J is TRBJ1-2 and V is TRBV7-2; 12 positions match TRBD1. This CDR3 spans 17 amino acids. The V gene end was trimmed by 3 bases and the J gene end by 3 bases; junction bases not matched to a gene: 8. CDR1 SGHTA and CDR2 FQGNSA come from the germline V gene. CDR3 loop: CASSFGTGGRVDYGYTF. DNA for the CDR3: TGTGCCAGCAGCTTCGGGACAGGGGGCCGAGTTGACTATGGCTACACCTTC.